This TCR beta chain was observed in a study of spatial heterogeneity in lung cancer. A unique molecular identifier was carried by every single TCR cDNA molecule. TCRdb called the 5' RACE reads again in MiXCR, with one record for every CDR3 protein. The profile shows around 6,000 distinct CDR3 sequences, less than 9.5% of them singletons. This clonotype rates as medium-sized. This CDR3 spans 14 amino acids. V was pared by 1 base and J by 5 bases, with 13 bases between. Germline V CDR1 and CDR2: SGHRS, YFSETQ. Time point in this sample: sample taken at primary tumor resection. The donors comprised 70 to 85 untreated early-stage non-small cell lung cancer patients. Whole RNA, isolated from tumor, nontumor lung or frozen PBMC, was sequenced without prior sorting.

The sequencing here drew on normal lung tissue next to the tumor, taken at surgery. This chain connects TRBV5-1 to TRBJ2-7, with unresolved D. This receptor was taken from a female donor with early-stage non-small cell lung cancer. Here the CDR3 reads CASSLSTVGDEQYF. CDR3 DNA: TGCGCCAGCAGCTTGAGTACGGTTGGGGACGAGCAGTACTTC.